The rows below give T cell receptor beta chains drawn from one sample of a study of shared clonotypes between healthy human individuals. Sequenced by immunoSEQ multiplex PCR; TCRdb stores in-frame clones only, minus some. This table holds fewer than 550,000 clones, 75% to 80% found once. The specimen sequenced was PBMCs. Every receptor here comes from a woman aged 40 to 55 in good health. Some clones in this sample may be carry-over from other donors' samples. Each CDR3 is given without its conserved first and last residue. Each record gives: V gene, J gene, CDR3 length, CDR3 protein.

v_call: TRBV5-8
j_call: TRBJ2-7
cdr3_length: 13
cdr3_aa: ASSLGLAGVSEQY

v_call: TRBV5-4
j_call: TRBJ2-3
cdr3_length: 14
cdr3_aa: ASNLFGGRSTDTQY

v_call: TRBV7-2
j_call: TRBJ2-1
cdr3_length: 12
cdr3_aa: ASSLDLVVGKEF

v_call: TRBV15
j_call: TRBJ1-4
cdr3_length: 15
cdr3_aa: ATTRAVGGMTREKLF

v_call: TRBV5-4
j_call: TRBJ2-1
cdr3_length: 13
cdr3_aa: ASSLGQGAFNEQF

v_call: TRBV6-6
j_call: TRBJ2-7
cdr3_length: 13
cdr3_aa: ASSEASGSAGEQY

v_call: TRBV5-4
j_call: TRBJ2-3
cdr3_length: 13
cdr3_aa: ASSFPSGTTDTQY

v_call: TRBV15
j_call: TRBJ2-4
cdr3_length: 15
cdr3_aa: ATSRDRMTGGKNIQY

v_call: TRBV7-9
j_call: TRBJ2-5
cdr3_length: 11
cdr3_aa: ASSPRVGETQY

v_call: TRBV7-8
j_call: TRBJ1-2
cdr3_length: 11
cdr3_aa: ASSLWGAQGYT

v_call: TRBV27
j_call: TRBJ2-3
cdr3_length: 13
cdr3_aa: ASTSTGGYFATQY

v_call: TRBV7-9
j_call: TRBJ2-1
cdr3_length: 15
cdr3_aa: ASSYVAGSGGYNEQF

v_call: TRBV7-3
j_call: TRBJ1-5
cdr3_length: 16
cdr3_aa: ASSSLGDAGDSNQPQH

v_call: TRBV11-2
j_call: TRBJ2-3
cdr3_length: 15
cdr3_aa: ASSKESGSLRGDTQY

v_call: TRBV18
j_call: TRBJ1-4
cdr3_length: 11
cdr3_aa: ASSPSIHEKLF

v_call: TRBV5-5
j_call: TRBJ1-2
cdr3_length: 14
cdr3_aa: ASSPNTVQSTYGYT

v_call: TRBV7-9
j_call: TRBJ2-1
cdr3_length: 10
cdr3_aa: ASSSAGGEQF

v_call: TRBV20-1
j_call: TRBJ2-7
cdr3_length: 9
cdr3_aa: SARGEGEQY

v_call: TRBV27
j_call: TRBJ2-1
cdr3_length: 12
cdr3_aa: ASSSTDTYNEQF

v_call: TRBV5-1
j_call: TRBJ2-2
cdr3_length: 14
cdr3_aa: ASSLAGGSGTGELF

v_call: TRBV19
j_call: TRBJ2-3
cdr3_length: 9
cdr3_aa: ASGGRYTQY

v_call: TRBV5-4
j_call: TRBJ2-1
cdr3_length: 14
cdr3_aa: ASSLSGAEGQSQQF

v_call: TRBV9
j_call: TRBJ2-7
cdr3_length: 15
cdr3_aa: ASSVYLFEGRHYEQY

v_call: TRBV4-3
j_call: TRBJ1-2
cdr3_length: 11
cdr3_aa: ASSLDTTVGYT

v_call: TRBV9
j_call: TRBJ2-2
cdr3_length: 13
cdr3_aa: ASSVSGQPAGELF